These 17 T cell receptor beta chains were all obtained from the same sample, sequenced in a study of shared T cell receptors in the human thymus. Profiling relied on immunoSEQ multiplex PCR, and the TCRdb table lists in-frame clones only, not all of them. There are roughly 710,000 clones in the sample; 70% to 90% occur only once, and roughly 0.01% lies in the top ten. This same sample was also taken into another study, of human thymus T cells.

Sample: thymocytes. The receptors were gathered from a girl less than two years old with a congenital heart defect.

J is TRBJ2-3 and V is TRBV9; D gene uncertain. This CDR3 spans 13 amino acids. V was trimmed by 0 bases and J by 3 bases, leaving 5 bases between them. Germline CDR1 is SGDLS and CDR2 is YYNGEE. The CDR3 is CASSVDLTDTQYF. The CDR3 DNA reads TGTGCCAGCAGCGTAGACCTAACAGATACGCAGTATTTT.

The chain joins TRBV5-6 to TRBJ1-1; D is unresolved. In germline, CDR1 is SGHDT, CDR2 YYEEEE. V was trimmed by 4 bases and J by 5 bases, leaving 27 bases between them. CDR3 length equals 18 residues. Written as DNA, the CDR3 is TGTGCCAGCAGCCGTCTTTTGGTGAAGGTTAGGCGGGGAACTGAAGCTTTCTTT. Amino acids: CASSRLLVKVRRGTEAFF.

This rearrangement joins TRBV27 to TRBJ2-7; D gene uncertain. Germline assignment: CDR1 MNHEY and CDR2 SMNVEV (reference sequence). The CDR3 totals 15 residues. Trimming removed 9 bases at V and 3 bases at J, with 21 bases between. DNA for the CDR3: TGTGCCAGTAGTCCCACCACTTCCCCTTACTACGAGCAGTACTTC. It is translated as CASSPTTSPYYEQYF.

V and J are TRBV27 and TRBJ1-2; the match to TRBD1 covers 10 bases. The V gene's germline CDR1 is MNHEY and CDR2 SMNVEV (reference sequence). Unmatched junction bases numbered 6, after V lost 3 bases and J lost 5 bases. CDR3 length: 15 residues. This CDR3 is CASSLGTGVRYGYTF. CDR3 bases: TGTGCCAGCAGTTTGGGGACAGGGGTTAGGTATGGCTACACCTTC.

The rearrangement links TRBV15 to TRBJ1-4, with D uncertain. The CDR3 is 19 residues long. V shed 5 bases and J shed 0 bases, with 22 bases lying between them. The V gene's germline CDR1 is LNHNV and CDR2 YYDKDF (reference sequence). CDR3 nucleotide sequence: TGTGCCACCAGCGTAACTGTAGAAACAGAGCCTGCAACTAATGAAAAACTGTTTTTT. It translates to CATSVTVETEPATNEKLFF.

The chain couples TRBV4-1 to TRBJ2-5; the D gene is possibly TRBD1 (5 bases). Germline CDR1 and CDR2: MGHRA and YSYEKL. The CDR3 is 15 amino acids. Trimming pared 0 bases from V and 5 bases from J, leaving 13 bases between. In nucleotides, the CDR3 is TGCGCCAGCAGCCAAGATGGGGCCCCCCTTGAGACCCAGTACTTC. It translates to CASSQDGAPLETQYF.

J is TRBJ1-2 and V is TRBV2; the D gene is possibly TRBD1 (6 bases). Germline lookup yields CDR1 SNHLY and CDR2 FYNNEI. Trimming took 3 bases from V and 2 from J, leaving 16 bases between them. The CDR3 totals 16 residues. CDR3 loop: CASSDKLGRGNYGYTF. The CDR3 DNA reads as TGTGCCAGCAGTGACAAATTGGGCAGGGGCAACTATGGCTACACCTTC.

This chain links TRBV7-9 with TRBJ1-2; D is ambiguous. Per germline, CDR1 SEHNR and CDR2 FQNEAQ (reference sequence). Trimming left V 2 bases short and J 6 bases short, with 13 bases between. The length of the CDR3 is 14 residues. The CDR3 region is CASSLLGQPDGYTF. In DNA form, the CDR3 reads TGTGCCAGCAGCTTATTGGGCCAGCCGGATGGCTACACCTTC. Looking up the rest from reference TRBV7-9 and TRBJ1-2 gives the full variable domain: DTGVSQNPRHKITKRGQNVTFRCDPISEHNRLYWYRQTLGQGPEFLTYFQNEAQLEKSRLLSDRFSAERPKGSFSTLEIQRTEQGDSAMYLCASSLLGQPDGYTFGSGTRLTVV.

The chain joins TRBV5-1 to TRBJ2-3; D perhaps matches TRBD2 (6 bases). Trimming pared 6 bases from V and 0 bases from J, leaving 11 bases between. Per germline, CDR1 SGHRS and CDR2 YFSETQ. This CDR3 region has 14 residues. The CDR3 sequence is CASTAGPSTDTQYF. In DNA, the CDR3 is TGCGCCAGCACCGCGGGGCCTAGCACAGATACGCAGTATTTT.

The chain has TRBV6-1 and TRBJ2-3, with TRBD2 matching 10 bases. The CDR3 runs to 16 residues. With V trimmed by 4 bases and J by 1 base, 5 bases remained unmatched. The germline V gene has CDR1 MNHNS and CDR2 SASEGT. The CDR3 DNA is TGTGCCAGCAGTGTGCTAGCGGGGGCTCGCACAGATACGCAGTATTTT. Translating it yields CASSVLAGARTDTQYF.

The chain employs TRBV18 and TRBJ2-5; D is unresolved. Between the trimmed V and J ends, which lost 0 bases and 4 bases, there was a span of 12 bases. CDR3 length: 15 amino acids. The germline gives CDR1 KGHSH, CDR2 LQKENI. The CDR3 nucleotides are TGTGCCAGCTCACCACCCGCTAAAACCACAGAGACCCAGTACTTC. Its translation: CASSPPAKTTETQYF. Full variable domain (rest looked up from reference TRBV18 and TRBJ2-5): NAGVMQNPRHLVRRRGQEARLRCSPMKGHSHVYWYRQLPEEGLKFMVYLQKENIIDESGMPKERFSAEFPKEGPSILRIQQVVRGDSAAYFCASSPPAKTTETQYFGPGTRLLVL.

This clone was seen a single time. The chain couples TRBV2 to TRBJ1-1; maybe TRBD1 (6 bases). Germline CDR1 and CDR2: SNHLY and FYNNEI. V lost 4 bases, J lost 1 base, and 25 bases lay in between. CDR3 length: 19 residues. The CDR3 reads CASSVFSFILGQKNTEAFF. The CDR3 DNA reads as TGTGCCAGCAGTGTTTTTAGTTTTATATTGGGACAAAAGAACACTGAAGCTTTCTTT.

This sequence joins TRBV4-2 and TRBJ1-2, with 7 bases that match TRBD1. V dropped 4 bases and J dropped 2; count of bases not matched to a gene: 7. From germline, CDR1 is LGHNA and CDR2 YNFKEQ. The CDR3 sequence is 15 residues long. In DNA form, the CDR3 reads TGTGCCAGCAGCCCGACAGGGCCTCGCAACTATGGCTACACCTTC. Translation: CASSPTGPRNYGYTF.

The chain links TRBV7-8 to TRBJ2-5; a possible D gene is TRBD1 (6 bases). The CDR3 sequence is 14 residues long. V was clipped by 3 bases and J by 1 base, with 9 bases between them. CDR1 and CDR2 (germline): SGHVS, FQNEAQ. This CDR3 reads CASSFNRVQETQYF. The CDR3 nucleotides are TGTGCCAGCAGCTTCAACAGGGTCCAAGAGACCCAGTACTTC. Supplemented by reference TRBV7-8 and TRBJ2-5, the full variable domain reads GAGVSQSPRYKVAKRGQDVALRCDPISGHVSLFWYQQALGQGPEFLTYFQNEAQLDKSGLPSDRFFAERPEGSVSTLKIQRTQQEDSAVYLCASSFNRVQETQYFGPGTRLLVL.

V is TRBV2 and J is TRBJ1-6, with D tentatively TRBD1 (6 bases). Germline V lookup: CDR1 SNHLY, CDR2 FYNNEI. CDR3 length: 14 residues. Trimming pared 3 bases from V and 8 bases from J, leaving 11 bases between. CDR3 DNA: TGTGCCAGCAGTGATCCCCAGGGGTATTCACCCCTCCACTTT. The encoded protein is CASSDPQGYSPLHF.

The V gene is TRBV7-9, the J gene TRBJ1-3; TRBD1 might be the D (6 bases). CDR3 length equals 16 residues. V lost 5 bases to trimming and J lost 1 base, with 15 bases between them. Germline V gene data show CDR1 as SEHNR and CDR2 as FQNEAQ (reference sequence). The DNA for the CDR3 is TGTGCCAGCAGCCCAGGAGAGACAGGTTCTGGAAACACCATATATTTT. This encodes CASSPGETGSGNTIYF.

The V and J genes are TRBV18 and TRBJ2-1; D may be TRBD2 (5 bases). The CDR3 is 18 residues long. Trimming took 4 bases from V and 0 from J, leaving 19 bases between them. Germline V CDR1 and CDR2: KGHSH, LQKENI. This chain's CDR3 is CASSLPTRAISSYNEQFF. CDR3 in DNA: TGTGCCAGCTCACTGCCAACGAGGGCGATTAGCTCCTACAATGAGCAGTTCTTC.